This T cell receptor beta chain derives from a study of shared clonotypes between healthy human individuals. Overall study results and limits: Compared with clonotypes that all four donors shared, non-shared clonotypes had lower generation probabilities.

With regard to this clone: Its specificity is unknown.

The germline CDR1 and CDR2 sequences are MDHEN and SYDVKM. The CDR3 totals 14 residues. With V trimmed by 11 bases and J by 1 base, 5 bases remained unmatched. Using immunoSEQ multiplex PCR, the repertoire was profiled, and TCRdb retains in-frame clones only, with some absent. The sample has approximately 1.5 million clones; about 98.5% are singletons. Specimen: naive CD4+ T cells sorted from blood. Regarding subset: CD45RA+ positively selected. The sequence derives from a man in his thirties or forties in good health. The J gene is TRBJ2-2, the V gene TRBV28, with TRBD1 matching over 9 bases. The CDR3, as DNA: TGTGCCGGCAAGACAGGGGGGAACACCGGGGAGCTGTTTTTT. Translation: CAGKTGGNTGELFF.